A single sample gave rise to the 14 T cell receptor beta chains below, sequenced in a study of blood T cells in healthy people across ages. Combining a sample-barcoded 5' primer with a J-beta primer mix, a second PCR ran for about 7 to 11 cycles. One entry per CDR3 protein results from TCRdb running MiXCR on the 5' RACE reads. This table holds roughly 1.4 million distinct CDR3 sequences, approximately 59% found once. Source material: blood. All receptors come from a man aged 18 to 29 in good health.

The gene calls are TRBV29-1 and TRBJ1-1; D call uncertain. Looked up from germline, CDR1 is SQVTM and CDR2 is ANQGSEA. Trimming took off 4 bases at V and 1 base at J, with 10 bases between the two ends. CDR3 length equals 13 residues. The CDR3 DNA reads TGCAGCGTTGCAACAGCGCGGAACACTGAAGCTTTCTTT. It yields the protein CSVATARNTEAFF.

The V gene is TRBV5-1, the J gene TRBJ2-7, with 7 nucleotides matching TRBD1. The junction had 3 bases not matched to a gene; V was cut back by 6 bases and J by 0 bases. Germline V lookup: CDR1 SGHRS, CDR2 YFSETQ. The CDR3 spans 13 residues. CDR3 DNA: TGCGCCAGCATGCGACAGGGCTCCTACGAGCAGTACTTC. It codes for CASMRQGSYEQYF. Based on the CDR3 plus reference TRBV5-1 and TRBJ2-7, the full variable domain is KAGVTQTPRYLIKTRGQQVTLSCSPISGHRSVSWYQQTPGQGLQFLFEYFSETQRNKGNFPGRFSGRQFSNSRSEMNVSTLELGDSALYLCASMRQGSYEQYFGPGTRLTVT.

CDR3 nucleotide sequence: TGTGCCAGCAGCTTAGCGGGGGCTAACTATGGCTACACCTTC. Translation gives CASSLAGANYGYTF. V gene TRBV7-2 combines with J gene TRBJ1-2; maybe TRBD1 (5 bases). CDR3 length: 14 amino acids. Germline-derived CDR1 and CDR2 are SGHTA and FQGNSA. The ends were cut back, 0 bases at V and 0 bases at J, with 5 bases in the middle.

This rearrangement joins TRBV5-1 to TRBJ2-3, with D possibly called TRBD1 or TRBD2 (5 bases each). Germline loops: CDR1 SGHRS, CDR2 YFSETQ. This CDR3 is built from 16 residues. V was pared by 4 bases and J by 5 bases, with 20 bases between. In nucleotides, the CDR3 is TGCGCCAGCAGCCCCGGGGACCACTCTCCGAGAGATACGCAGTATTTT. It yields the protein CASSPGDHSPRDTQYF.

The chain couples TRBV20-1 to TRBJ1-2; unclear D gene. Germline V gene lookup returns CDR1 DFQATT and CDR2 SNEGSKA (reference sequence). The V end lost 3 bases, the J end lost 3 bases, and 14 bases lay between the germline ends. The CDR3 consists of 14 residues. This CDR3 reads CSARGSTGDYGYTF. The CDR3 coding sequence is TGCAGTGCTAGGGGGTCGACGGGTGACTATGGCTACACCTTC.

This clonotype was recorded a few times. The CDR3 DNA reads as TGCAGTGCTAGAGTAAGGACAGGGGGTGAGGGCGAGCAGTACTTC. Amino acids: CSARVRTGGEGEQYF. The chain employs TRBV20-1 and TRBJ2-7; 10 nucleotides match TRBD1. Germline CDR1 DFQATT, CDR2 SNEGSKA (reference sequence). Unmatched junction bases numbered 9, after V lost 1 base and J lost 6 bases. The CDR3 loop spans 15 amino acids.

The chain uses TRBV6-5 and TRBJ1-3; D call uncertain. Trimming removed 2 bases at V and 3 bases at J, with 11 bases between. This CDR3 has 15 amino acids. Germline V gives CDR1 MNHEY, CDR2 SVGAGI. CDR3 protein: CASSYRGSSGNTIYF. The CDR3 nucleotides read TGTGCCAGCAGTTACCGAGGGTCAAGTGGAAACACCATATATTTT.

The rearrangement links TRBV25-1 to TRBJ2-3, with D possibly being TRBD1 or TRBD2 (5 bases each). Germline V gives CDR1 MGHDK, CDR2 SYGVNS. The length of the CDR3 is 16 residues. V was clipped by 5 bases and J by 3 bases, with 18 bases between them. The CDR3: CASSPRRGGFTDTQYF. For the CDR3, the DNA is TGTGCCAGCAGTCCCCGTCGGGGCGGGTTTACAGATACGCAGTATTTT.

This clonotype has more than one count but fewer than ten. The chain joins TRBV20-1 to TRBJ2-7; D is perhaps TRBD2 (6 bases). V dropped 2 bases and J dropped 4 bases, with 15 bases sitting between them. The CDR3 loop spans 14 amino acids. Germline V gene lookup returns CDR1 DFQATT and CDR2 SNEGSKA (reference sequence). CDR3 protein: CSARNGGASYEQYF. CDR3 DNA sequence: TGCAGTGCTAGAAATGGCGGGGCCTCTTACGAGCAGTACTTC.

The V call is TRBV6-2 or TRBV6-3, the J call TRBJ1-2; 7 bases fit TRBD1. CDR3 length: 15 amino acids. The V and J ends lost 0 bases and 7 bases, in that order; junction bases with no gene match: 8. CDR1 is MNHEY, CDR2 SVGEGT, per germline. The CDR3 here is CASSYSRWDSSGYTF. The CDR3 nucleotides read TGTGCCAGCAGTTACTCGAGATGGGACAGTAGTGGCTACACCTTC.

The chain carries TRBV12-3 or TRBV12-4 and TRBJ2-3, with D maybe TRBD2 (6 bases). V was pared by 6 bases and J by 2 bases, with 12 bases between. The CDR3 runs 14 residues. CDR3 nucleotide sequence: TGTGCCAGCAGGATGTTAGCGGACACAGATACGCAGTATTTT. Protein: CASRMLADTDTQYF.

The V call is TRBV6-5, the J call TRBJ2-7, with D hard to call. The DNA end is a closer match to TRBJ2-5, so the J assignment may be wrong. The CDR3 runs 13 residues. CDR1 and CDR2 (germline): MNHEY, SVGAGI. The CDR3 protein is CASSYGVEETQYF. Written as DNA, the CDR3 is TGTGCCAGCAGTTATGGGGTGGAAGAGACCCAGTACTTC.

The gene calls are TRBV13 and TRBJ2-7; 10 bases map to TRBD1. This CDR3 comprises 14 residues. The J segment lost 6 bases and the V segment lost 8 bases, leaving 10 bases of the junction unmatched. From germline, CDR1 is PRHDT and CDR2 FYEKMQ (reference sequence). The CDR3 nucleotides are TGTGCCAGCCGCGCCGGGACAGGGGCGGGCGAGCAGTACTTC. It yields the protein CASRAGTGAGEQYF.

This clonotype was counted once. The gene calls are TRBV18 and TRBJ1-1; tentatively, D is TRBD1 (5 bases). V lost 0 bases and J lost 1, with 9 bases in between. Germline CDR1 and CDR2: KGHSH and LQKENI. This CDR3 has 15 residues. CDR3 in amino acids: CASSPPRGENTEAFF. The CDR3 DNA sequence: TGTGCCAGCTCACCACCGAGGGGAGAGAACACTGAAGCTTTCTTT.